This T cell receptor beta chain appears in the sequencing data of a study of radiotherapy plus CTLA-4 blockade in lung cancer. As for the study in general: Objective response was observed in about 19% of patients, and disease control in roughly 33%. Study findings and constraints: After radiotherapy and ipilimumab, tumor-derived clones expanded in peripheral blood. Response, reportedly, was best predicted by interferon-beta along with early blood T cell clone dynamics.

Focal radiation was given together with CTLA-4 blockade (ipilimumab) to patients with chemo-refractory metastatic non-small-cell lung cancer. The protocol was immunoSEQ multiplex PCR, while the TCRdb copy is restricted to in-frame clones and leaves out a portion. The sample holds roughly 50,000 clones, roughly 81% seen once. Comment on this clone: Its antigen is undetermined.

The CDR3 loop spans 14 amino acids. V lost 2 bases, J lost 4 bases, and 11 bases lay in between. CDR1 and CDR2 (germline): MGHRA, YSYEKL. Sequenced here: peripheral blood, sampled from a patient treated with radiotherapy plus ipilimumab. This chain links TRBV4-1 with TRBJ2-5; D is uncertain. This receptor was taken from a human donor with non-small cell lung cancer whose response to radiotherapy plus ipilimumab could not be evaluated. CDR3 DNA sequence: TGCGCCAGCAGCCAATCCTACGTTCGAGAGACCCAGTACTTC. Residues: CASSQSYVRETQYF.